What follows are 20 T cell receptor beta chains derived from one specimen sequenced in a study of shared clonotypes between healthy human individuals. Measured with immunoSEQ multiplex PCR; TCRdb has only the in-frame clones, and not every one. The data contain about 2.3 million clones, more than 85% of them seen just once; the ten biggest clones take up 0.39%. Sequenced sample: naive CD4+ T cells from PBMCs. The subset was: CD45RA+ positively selected. These receptors originate from a man aged 18 to 35 in good health. Some clones in this sample may be carry-over from other donors' samples.

The chain recombines TRBV6-5 with TRBJ1-5; D is ambiguous. The V gene's germline CDR1 is MNHEY and CDR2 SVGAGI. The CDR3 is 15 amino acids. Trimming took 4 bases from V and 7 from J, leaving 17 bases between them. CDR3 protein: CASSWPSNVGQPQHF. The CDR3 nucleotides are TGTGCCAGCAGTTGGCCCTCCAACGTCGGCCAGCCCCAGCATTTT.

The J gene is TRBJ1-1, the V gene TRBV18; the D is unclear. V was pared by 2 bases and J by 4 bases, with 14 bases between. CDR3 length: 15 amino acids. Per the germline V gene, CDR1 is KGHSH and CDR2 is LQKENI. The DNA of the CDR3 is TGTGCCAGCTCACCAGGCCTCGGGAGGTCCACTGAAGCTTTCTTT. The encoded protein is CASSPGLGRSTEAFF.

The V call is TRBV27, the J call TRBJ2-1; D might be TRBD2 (6 bases). V dropped 4 bases and J dropped 7 bases, with 20 bases sitting between them. In germline, CDR1 is MNHEY, CDR2 SMNVEV (reference sequence). This CDR3 is 16 amino acids long. The DNA for the CDR3 is TGTGCCAGCAGTTCAACAACCGGACTAAAATGGAATGAGCAGTTCTTC. It yields the protein CASSSTTGLKWNEQFF.

A note on this clone: Other DNA sequences in the same sample also yield this CDR3. V is TRBV7-2 and J is TRBJ1-2; no clear D gene. The CDR3 runs 13 residues. Trimming pared 5 bases from V and 4 bases from J, leaving 11 bases between. Germline V lookup: CDR1 SGHTA, CDR2 FQGNSA. The CDR3 reads CASSLDGLYGYTF. DNA of the CDR3: TGTGCCAGCAGCCTGGACGGACTCTATGGCTACACCTTC.

In this sample, this clone turned up a few times. This chain connects TRBV15 to TRBJ1-5, with TRBD1 as a possible D gene (5 bases). Trimming left V 1 base short and J 0 bases short, with 13 bases between. CDR1 is LNHNV, CDR2 YYDKDF, per germline (reference sequence). The CDR3 is 17 amino acids. CDR3 sequence (DNA): TGTGCCACCAGCAGAGTCCCCAGTGGGGGTAGCAATCAGCCCCAGCATTTT. This codes for CATSRVPSGGSNQPQHF. The whole variable domain, remainder taken from reference TRBV15 and TRBJ1-5, is DAMVIQNPRYQVTQFGKPVTLSCSQTLNHNVMYWYQQKSSQAPKLLFHYYDKDFNNEADTPDNFQSRRPNTSFCFLDIRSPGLGDTAMYLCATSRVPSGGSNQPQHFGDGTRLSIL.

The chain combines TRBV7-2 with TRBJ2-2; TRBD2 might be the D (6 bases). With 1 base removed from V and 4 bases from J, the gap between germline ends came to 10 bases. The germline V gene has CDR1 SGHTA and CDR2 FQGNSA. The CDR3 has 15 amino acids. The CDR3 DNA reads TGTGCCAGCAGCTTAGGGGGCGGGACCACCGGGGAGCTGTTTTTT. Residues: CASSLGGGTTGELFF.

This clone was seen once. This chain uses TRBV7-8 with TRBJ1-5; possible D gene TRBD1, 5 bases. The germline V gene has CDR1 SGHVS and CDR2 FQNEAQ. The CDR3 spans 15 residues. Trimming took off 4 bases at V and 6 bases at J, with 16 bases between the two ends. Written as DNA, the CDR3 is TGTGCCAGCAGCTCTCGAAGGGTTGGGGGTCAGCCCCAGCATTTT. Its translation: CASSSRRVGGQPQHF.

The rearrangement links TRBV27 to TRBJ2-1, with 13 bases matching TRBD2. This CDR3 is built from 18 residues. Trimming at V came to 5 bases and at J to 11 bases, leaving 18 bases not matched to a gene. Per germline, CDR1 MNHEY and CDR2 SMNVEV (reference sequence). The CDR3 coding sequence is TGTGCCAGCAGTCTACTCGGGACTAGCGGGACCGGGGACTTTAAGCAGTTCTTC. Its translation is CASSLLGTSGTGDFKQFF.

The rearrangement joins TRBV27 to TRBJ1-5; TRBD1 is a possible D gene (6 bases). The CDR3 contains 14 residues. Germline lookup yields CDR1 MNHEY and CDR2 SMNVEV (reference sequence). V gave up 5 bases and J gave up 3 bases, with 11 bases separating them. The CDR3 sequence is CASSTDRNNQPQHF. The CDR3, as DNA: TGTGCCAGCAGTACTGACAGGAACAATCAGCCCCAGCATTTT.

The gene calls are TRBV28 and TRBJ1-5, with D unresolved. The CDR3 runs to 16 residues. Germline values: CDR1 MDHEN, CDR2 SYDVKM. V was trimmed by 2 bases and J by 0 bases, leaving 11 bases between them. DNA of the CDR3: TGTGCCAGCAGTTTAAGGGCCAGCCATAGCAATCAGCCCCAGCATTTT. Translated, it gives CASSLRASHSNQPQHF.

V gene TRBV19 combines with J gene TRBJ2-2; 9 bases are shared with TRBD2. This CDR3 spans 18 amino acids. Trimming took 2 bases from V and 5 from J; bases not matched to a gene: 12. Germline CDR1 reads LNHDA; CDR2 reads SQIVND (reference sequence). In DNA form, the CDR3 reads TGTGCCAGTAGTATAAAAGCCTACTCCGCGGGAGGGACCGGGGAGCTGTTTTTT. Its translation is CASSIKAYSAGGTGELFF.

This clone was found once. This chain links TRBV2 with TRBJ2-7; D is undetermined. The ends were cut back, 8 bases at V and 3 bases at J, with 8 bases in the middle. CDR1 is SNHLY, CDR2 FYNNEI, per germline. This CDR3 has 11 amino acids. In DNA, the CDR3 is TGTGCCAGCGGGTTGCACTACGAGCAGTACTTC. Protein sequence: CASGLHYEQYF. Full variable domain (remainder filled in from reference TRBV2 and TRBJ2-7): EPEVTQTPSHQVTQMGQEVILRCVPISNHLYFYWYRQILGQKVEFLVSFYNNEISEKSEIFDDQFSVERPDGSNFTLKIRSTKLEDSAMYFCASGLHYEQYFGPGTRLTVT.

The chain couples TRBV5-1 to TRBJ1-4; D is perhaps TRBD1 (5 bases). Looked up from germline, CDR1 is SGHRS and CDR2 is YFSETQ. Trimming removed 1 base from V and 3 bases from J, with 7 bases in between. The length of the CDR3 is 14 residues. This CDR3 is CASSLLGANEKLFF. For the CDR3, the DNA is TGCGCCAGCAGCTTGCTAGGGGCTAATGAAAAACTGTTTTTT.

V and J are TRBV19 and TRBJ2-1, with D possibly matching TRBD1 (6 bases). In germline, CDR1 is LNHDA, CDR2 SQIVND (reference sequence). This CDR3 spans 16 amino acids. With 4 bases removed from V and 8 bases from J, the gap between germline ends came to 21 bases. The CDR3 DNA follows: TGTGCCAGTAGTAGGTCCTCAGGGGATACCGGGGATGAGCAGTTCTTC. This gives the protein CASSRSSGDTGDEQFF.

This chain connects TRBV6-6 to TRBJ1-2; tentatively, D is TRBD1 (6 bases). CDR3 length equals 13 residues. The V end lost 6 bases, the J end lost 2 bases, and 10 bases lay between the germline ends. Germline loops: CDR1 MNHNY, CDR2 SVGAGI (reference sequence). The CDR3 protein is CASRLGGNYGYTF. DNA of the CDR3: TGTGCCAGCAGATTAGGGGGGAACTATGGCTACACCTTC.

The chain's CDR3 is CASSQPNRGSYEAFF. The CDR3 coding sequence is TGTGCCAGCAGCCAGCCGAACAGGGGTTCCTATGAAGCTTTCTTT. V and J are TRBV6-5 and TRBJ1-1, with 7 bases fitting TRBD1. J gave up 7 bases and V 6 bases, and 14 bases lay outside the gene matches. Germline values: CDR1 MNHEY, CDR2 SVGAGI. The CDR3 covers 15 residues.

The J gene is TRBJ2-7, the V gene TRBV7-2, with 14 bases that match TRBD2. The CDR3 extends over 17 amino acids. Germline lookup yields CDR1 SGHTA and CDR2 FQGNSA. V dropped 3 bases and J dropped 0; count of bases not matched to a gene: 4. The CDR3 DNA reads as TGTGCCAGCAGCTTCAAAGGGACTAGCGGGAGCTCCTACGAGCAGTACTTC. Translation: CASSFKGTSGSSYEQYF.

This chain links TRBV7-3 with TRBJ1-2; possibly TRBD1 for D (6 bases). CDR3 length: 15 amino acids. CDR1 is SGHTA and CDR2 is FQGTGA in the germline V gene. V shed 5 bases and J shed 0 bases, with 13 bases lying between them. This CDR3 reads CASSPRGEANYGYTF. The CDR3 bases are TGTGCCAGCAGCCCCAGGGGTGAGGCTAACTATGGCTACACCTTC.

The chain carries TRBV28 and TRBJ1-1; D possibly corresponds to TRBD1 (6 bases). CDR1 and CDR2 from the germline V gene are MDHEN and SYDVKM. The CDR3 extends over 15 amino acids. Trimming shortened V by 3 bases and J by 6 bases, and 17 bases separated the two germline ends. The CDR3 DNA follows: TGTGCCAGCAGTTTCCAGGGGTCCGGGATATCTGAAGCTTTCTTT. It is translated as CASSFQGSGISEAFF.

Comments on this clone: Other DNA sequences in this sample translate to the same CDR3. The rearrangement uses TRBV6-5 and TRBJ1-1, with D possibly being TRBD1 (5 bases). V shed 5 bases and J shed 1 base, with 8 bases lying between them. This CDR3 region has 13 residues. The germline CDR1 and CDR2 sequences are MNHEY and SVGAGI. CDR3 region: CASSRTGNTEAFF. The CDR3 nucleotides are TGTGCCAGCAGTAGAACAGGGAACACTGAAGCTTTCTTT.